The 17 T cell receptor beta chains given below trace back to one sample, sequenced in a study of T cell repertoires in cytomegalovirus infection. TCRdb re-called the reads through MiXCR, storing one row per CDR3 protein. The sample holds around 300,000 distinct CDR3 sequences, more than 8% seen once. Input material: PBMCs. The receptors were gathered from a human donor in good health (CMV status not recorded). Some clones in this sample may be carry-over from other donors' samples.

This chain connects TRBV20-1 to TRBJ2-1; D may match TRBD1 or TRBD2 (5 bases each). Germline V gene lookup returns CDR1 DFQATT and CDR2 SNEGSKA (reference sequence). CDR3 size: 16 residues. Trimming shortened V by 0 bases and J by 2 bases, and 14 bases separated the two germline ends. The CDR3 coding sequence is TGCAGTGCTAGAGATCCCGGGACGGTAACCTACAATGAGCAGTTCTTC. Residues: CSARDPGTVTYNEQFF.

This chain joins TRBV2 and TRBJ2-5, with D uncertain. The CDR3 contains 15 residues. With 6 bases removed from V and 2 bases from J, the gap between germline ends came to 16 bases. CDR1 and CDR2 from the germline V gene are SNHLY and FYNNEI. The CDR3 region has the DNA TGTGCCAGCAGGCGTCAACCGGTCATGCAAGAGACCCAGTACTTC. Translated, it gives CASRRQPVMQETQYF.

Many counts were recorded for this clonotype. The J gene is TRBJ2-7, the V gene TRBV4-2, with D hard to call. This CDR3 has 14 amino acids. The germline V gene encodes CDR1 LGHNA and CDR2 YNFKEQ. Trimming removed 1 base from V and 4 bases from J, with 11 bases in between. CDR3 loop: CASSQGIHSYEQYF. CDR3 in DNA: TGTGCCAGCAGCCAAGGAATTCACAGTTACGAGCAGTACTTC.

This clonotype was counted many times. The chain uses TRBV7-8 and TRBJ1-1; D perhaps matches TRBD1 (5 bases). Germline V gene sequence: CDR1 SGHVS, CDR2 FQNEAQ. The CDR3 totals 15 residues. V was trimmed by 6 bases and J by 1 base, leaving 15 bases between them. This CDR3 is CASSLPTDTNTEAFF. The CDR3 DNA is TGTGCCAGCAGTCTCCCTACGGACACGAACACTGAAGCTTTCTTT.

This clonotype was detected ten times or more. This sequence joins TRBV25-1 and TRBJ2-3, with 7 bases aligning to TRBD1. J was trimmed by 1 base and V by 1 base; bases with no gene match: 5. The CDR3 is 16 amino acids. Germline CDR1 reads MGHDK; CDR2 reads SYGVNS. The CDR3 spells CASSESRTGRTDTQYF. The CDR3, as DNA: TGTGCCAGCAGTGAATCCCGGACAGGACGCACAGATACGCAGTATTTT.

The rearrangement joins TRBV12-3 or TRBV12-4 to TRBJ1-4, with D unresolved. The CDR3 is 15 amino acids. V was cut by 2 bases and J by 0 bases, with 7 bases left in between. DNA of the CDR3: TGTGCCAGCAGTTTATCCTGGGCAACTAATGAAAAACTGTTTTTT. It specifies CASSLSWATNEKLFF.

The CDR3 nucleotides are TGTGCCAGCAGTTTTGGGTCGGCGCGGTGGGAGACCCAGTACTTC. Its protein is CASSFGSARWETQYF. The rearrangement uses TRBV12-3 or TRBV12-4 and TRBJ2-5; D is ambiguous. The CDR3 length is 15 residues. The ends were cut back, 3 bases at V and 5 bases at J, with 16 bases in the middle.

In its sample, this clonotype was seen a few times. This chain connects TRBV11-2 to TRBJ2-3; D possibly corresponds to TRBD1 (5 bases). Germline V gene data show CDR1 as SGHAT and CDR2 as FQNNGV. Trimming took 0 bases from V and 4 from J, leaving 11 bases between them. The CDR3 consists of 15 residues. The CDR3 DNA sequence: TGTGCCAGCAGCTTAGAGCCAACAGGCGCAGATACGCAGTATTTT. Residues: CASSLEPTGADTQYF.

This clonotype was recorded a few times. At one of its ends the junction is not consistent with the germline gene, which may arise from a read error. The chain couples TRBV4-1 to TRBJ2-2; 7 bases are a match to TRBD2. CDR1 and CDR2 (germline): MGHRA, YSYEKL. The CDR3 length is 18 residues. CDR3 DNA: TGTGCCAGCAGCCAAGGAGGGAGGGGCGGGGCGAACACCGGGGAGCTGTTTTTT. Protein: CASSQGGRGGANTGELFF.

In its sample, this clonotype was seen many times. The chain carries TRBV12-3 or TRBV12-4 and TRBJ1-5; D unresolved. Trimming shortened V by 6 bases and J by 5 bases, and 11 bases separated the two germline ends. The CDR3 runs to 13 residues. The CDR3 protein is CASSSSWDQPQHF. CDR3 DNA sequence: TGTGCCAGCAGCTCCAGCTGGGATCAGCCCCAGCATTTT.

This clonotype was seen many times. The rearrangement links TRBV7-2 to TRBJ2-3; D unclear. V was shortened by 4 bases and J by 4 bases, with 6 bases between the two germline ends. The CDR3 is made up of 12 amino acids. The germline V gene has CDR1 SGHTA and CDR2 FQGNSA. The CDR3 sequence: CASSSLPDTQYF. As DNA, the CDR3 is TGTGCCAGCAGCTCCCTCCCAGATACGCAGTATTTT.

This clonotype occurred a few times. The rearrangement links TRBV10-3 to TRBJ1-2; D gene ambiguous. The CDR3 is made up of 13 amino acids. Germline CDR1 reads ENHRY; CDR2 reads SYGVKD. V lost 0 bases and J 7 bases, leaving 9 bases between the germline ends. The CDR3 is CAISESSMGGYTF. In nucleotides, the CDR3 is TGTGCCATCAGTGAGTCGAGTATGGGTGGCTACACCTTC.

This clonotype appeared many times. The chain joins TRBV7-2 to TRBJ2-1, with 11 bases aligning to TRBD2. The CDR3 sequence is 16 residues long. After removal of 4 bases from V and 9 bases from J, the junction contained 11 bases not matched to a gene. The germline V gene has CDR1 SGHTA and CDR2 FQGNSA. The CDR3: CASSSSRLAGSGEQFF. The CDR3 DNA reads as TGTGCCAGCAGCTCATCCAGACTAGCGGGATCGGGTGAGCAGTTCTTC.

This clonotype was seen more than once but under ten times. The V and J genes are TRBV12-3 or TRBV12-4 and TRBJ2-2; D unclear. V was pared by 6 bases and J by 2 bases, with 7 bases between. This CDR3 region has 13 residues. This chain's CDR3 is CASSPTNTGELFF. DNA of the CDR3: TGTGCCAGCAGCCCCACTAACACCGGGGAGCTGTTTTTT.

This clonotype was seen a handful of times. For the CDR3, the DNA is TGTGCCAGCAGCTTAGGGGGATCACACACTGAAGCTTTCTTT. It specifies CASSLGGSHTEAFF. The chain uses TRBV7-9 and TRBJ1-1; D is uncertain. Looked up from germline, CDR1 is SEHNR and CDR2 is FQNEAQ (reference sequence). CDR3 length equals 14 residues. Trimming removed 1 base from V and 3 bases from J, with 9 bases in between.

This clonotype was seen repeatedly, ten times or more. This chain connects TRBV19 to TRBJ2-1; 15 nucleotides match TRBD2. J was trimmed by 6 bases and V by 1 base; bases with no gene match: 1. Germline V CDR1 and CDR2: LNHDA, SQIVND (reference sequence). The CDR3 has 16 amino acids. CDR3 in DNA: TGTGCCAGTAGTATAGGGACTAGCGGGGGGGTCAATGAGCAGTTCTTC. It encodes CASSIGTSGGVNEQFF.

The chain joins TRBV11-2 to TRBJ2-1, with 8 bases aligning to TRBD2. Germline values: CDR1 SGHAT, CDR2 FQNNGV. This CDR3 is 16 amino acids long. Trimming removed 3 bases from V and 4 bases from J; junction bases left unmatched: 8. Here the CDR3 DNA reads TGTGCCAGCAGCTTTCAGGCGAGCGGGGGATACAATGAGCAGTTCTTC. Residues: CASSFQASGGYNEQFF.